These T cell receptor beta chains were read from a single sample in a study of brain T cells in children with intractable seizures. The protocol was immunoSEQ multiplex PCR, while the TCRdb copy is restricted to in-frame clones and leaves out a portion. The sample has around 8,000 clones; roughly 73% are singletons. The source was resected brain tissue, collected at surgery. The receptors originated from a boy under three years old with tuberous sclerosis and intractable seizures. Each CDR3 is given with its conserved first and last residue. D genes are given only for firm matches. Clone sizes are given selectively: once, few, many, or a class where the clone is expanded.

j_call v_call cdr3_length clone_size d_call cdr3_aa cdr3_nt
TRBJ2-6 TRBV19 18 NA TRBD1 CASSTTGGRRSGANVLTF TGTGCCAGTAGTACGACAGGGGGAAGACGGTCTGGGGCCAACGTCCTGACTTTC
TRBJ2-7 TRBV2 13 NA TRBD1 CASSPQTGPEQYF TGTGCCAGCAGCCCCCAGACAGGGCCCGAGCAGTACTTC
TRBJ1-5 TRBV18 13 NA NA CASSRAGTIAQHF TGTGCCAGCTCACGGGCAGGGACGATTGCCCAGCATTTT
TRBJ2-5 TRBV14 12 few NA CASSQGKETQYF TGTGCCAGCAGCCAAGGCAAAGAGACCCAGTACTTC
TRBJ2-6 TRBV30 16 NA TRBD1 CAWTGTGGSGANVLTF TGTGCCTGGACTGGGACAGGGGGCTCTGGGGCCAACGTCCTGACTTTC
TRBJ2-3 TRBV27 15 NA NA CASRPPAYSTDTQYF TGTGCCAGCAGACCCCCCGCCTACAGCACAGATACGCAGTATTTT
TRBJ2-2 TRBV7-3 15 NA NA CASSLSSGNTGELFF TGTGCCAGCAGCTTATCATCAGGGAATACCGGGGAGCTGTTTTTT
TRBJ2-7 TRBV11-2 15 NA TRBD1 CASTPTPGGEKGQYF TGTGCCAGCACTCCAACCCCAGGGGGCGAGAAAGGGCAGTACTTC
TRBJ2-3 TRBV9 14 NA NA CASSVEGGTDTQYF TGTGCCAGCAGCGTAGAGGGGGGTACAGATACGCAGTATTTT
TRBJ2-6 TRBV14 21 NA NA CASSQDQWMATSLSGANVLTF TGTGCCAGCAGCCAAGATCAGTGGATGGCTACTTCCCTCTCTGGGGCCAACGTCCTGACTTTC
TRBJ1-5 TRBV15 16 NA NA CATSRARGSLGQPQHF TGTGCCACCAGCAGAGCTAGGGGATCGTTGGGTCAGCCCCAGCATTTT
TRBJ1-2 TRBV6-1 11 once TRBD1 CANRGLDGYTF TGTGCCAACAGGGGTCTGGATGGCTACACCTTC
TRBJ1-5 TRBV30 13 NA NA CACSETTYQPQHF TGTGCCTGCTCCGAGACTACATATCAGCCCCAGCATTTT
TRBJ1-1 TRBV2 13 NA NA CASTTDEYTEAFF TGTGCCAGCACCACCGACGAGTACACTGAAGCTTTCTTT
TRBJ2-6 TRBV3-1/TRBV3-2 17 NA TRBD2 CASSRRTSASGANVLTF TGTGCCAGCAGCCGTAGGACTAGCGCCTCTGGGGCCAACGTCCTGACTTTC